This T cell receptor (beta chain) was documented in a study of early T cells in non-severe SARS-CoV-2 infection. Study as a whole: Bulk RNA isolated from unsorted whole blood underwent sequencing; chains were not paired.

Separate cDNA molecules each had unique molecular identifiers attached to them. TCRdb analysed the 5' RACE reads with MiXCR anew, one entry per CDR3 protein. The repertoire holds tens of thousands of distinct CDR3 sequences, with around 5.7% as singletons. The CDR3 consists of 18 residues. Germline values: CDR1 LGHDT, CDR2 YNNKEL (reference sequence). The germline V and J ends were trimmed by 0 bases and 6 bases, with 22 bases remaining between them. Findings and limits, study-wide: The study's VDJdb matching favored anti-spike CD8 responses and missed private and CD4 specificities.

At least ten counts were recorded for this clonotype. Its antigen is not known. The clonotype was recovered from an adult who was a healthcare worker with PCR-confirmed SARS-CoV-2 infection or an uninfected control (not recorded which). Material for sequencing was whole blood. V is TRBV3-1 and J is TRBJ2-3; D is perhaps TRBD1 or TRBD2 (6 bases each). In DNA form, the CDR3 reads TGTGCCAGCAGCCAAGATTTGCGCGGCTGGGGGGCCGCTGATACGCAGTATTTT. This codes for CASSQDLRGWGAADTQYF.